This is a list of T cell receptor beta chains from one sample in a study of T-cell reconstitution after alpha-beta-depleted transplantation in children. MiXCR, applied by TCRdb to the PCR reads, yields one record per CDR3 protein. The data hold hundreds of thousands of distinct CDR3 sequences, with approximately 15% observed a single time. The source material was PBMCs from the stem cell graft donor, sampled from the stem cell graft. The receptor set was obtained from a human donor who donated a stem cell graft to a child with acute myeloid leukemia. The CDR3 runs from the conserved cysteine through the conserved F or W. A D gene is named only where the DNA matches it firmly. The size field is filled for only some rows; it gives once, few, many or a size class.

TRBJ2-3 TRBD2 - TRBV20-1 TGCAGTGCTGGGCCGGGGGGTTTAGATACGCAGTATTTT CSAGPGGLDTQYF
TRBJ1-2 - many TRBV12-3/TRBV12-4 TGTGCCAGCAGTTTACCGGGGCAGGGTGGCTACACCTTC CASSLPGQGGYTF
TRBJ2-3 - few TRBV12-3/TRBV12-4 TGTGCCAGCACCATAGGGGACAGCACAGATACGCAGTATTTT CASTIGDSTDTQYF
TRBJ2-2 TRBD1 many TRBV6-4 TGTGCCAGCAGTCCCGGGACAGGTGGCGGGGAGCTGTTTTTT CASSPGTGGGELFF
TRBJ1-2 - - TRBV20-1 TGCAGTGCCCAGAGCTCGGGGAGTGGCTACACCTTC CSAQSSGSGYTF
TRBJ1-1 - few TRBV7-2 TGTGCCAGCAGCCAGGGATCTACCACGGAAGCTTTCTTT CASSQGSTTEAFF
TRBJ2-1 TRBD2 few TRBV7-9 TGTGCCAGCAGCCATAGCGGGGGACCCTACAATGAGCAGTTCTTC CASSHSGGPYNEQFF
TRBJ2-6 - - TRBV12-3/TRBV12-4 TGTGCCAGCACCAAAGGCTCTGGGGCCAACGTCCTGACTTTC CASTKGSGANVLTF
TRBJ1-4 - many TRBV20-1 TGCAGTGCTAGTAATCAGGGATATGAAAAACTGTTTTTT CSASNQGYEKLFF
TRBJ1-6 TRBD1 few TRBV20-1 TGCAGTGCTAGTCAGACAGGGTCGGATTCACCCCTCCACTTT CSASQTGSDSPLHF
TRBJ2-5 - many TRBV15 TGTGCCACCAGCTCCTTAGAGGGGAAGAGAACCCAGTACTTC CATSSLEGKRTQYF
TRBJ1-5 TRBD1 many TRBV7-2 TGTGCCAGCAGCCTCCGGGACAGCAGCAATCAGCCCCAGCATTTT CASSLRDSSNQPQHF
TRBJ2-2 TRBD1 - TRBV7-6 TGTGCCAGCAGCTTGGAAAGGGGGCAGGCCGGGGAGCTGTTTTTT CASSLERGQAGELFF
TRBJ1-2 TRBD1 many TRBV20-1 TGCAGTGCGATAAGCGACAGGGGGCGAGGCTACACCTTC CSAISDRGRGYTF
TRBJ1-2 TRBD1 - TRBV24-1 TGTGCCACCAGTCCCACCGACAACCCAGGGGGTCATGGCTACACCTTC CATSPTDNPGGHGYTF
TRBJ2-3 - few TRBV12-3/TRBV12-4 TGTGCCAGCCGAGTTGGGGACTCCGGCACAGATACGCAGTATTTT CASRVGDSGTDTQYF
TRBJ2-1 - once TRBV30 TGTGCCTGTACACCCCAGTCTCCCTATAGTTACAATGAGCAGTTCTTC CACTPQSPYSYNEQFF
TRBJ2-7 TRBD1 many TRBV29-1 TGCAGCGCGGCCGGGACAGGGACCTCCTACGAGCAGTACTTC CSAAGTGTSYEQYF
TRBJ1-2 - few TRBV12-3/TRBV12-4 TGTGCCAGCAGTTTCGCCCGAGACTATGGCTACACCTTC CASSFARDYGYTF
TRBJ2-5 - - TRBV28 TGTGCCAGCAGTTTATACGCGGGACTCCAAGAGACCCAGTACTTC CASSLYAGLQETQYF
TRBJ1-4 TRBD1 - TRBV20-1 TGCAGTGCTAGACGCGGGGACAGAAAACTGTTTTTT CSARRGDRKLFF
TRBJ1-1 - few TRBV5-6 TGTGCCAGCAGCTTGTTCGCTAGCTCCACTGAAGCTTTCTTT CASSLFASSTEAFF
TRBJ1-5 - few TRBV7-2 TGTGCCAGCAGCTTAGTGATGGGCCCCCAGCATTTT CASSLVMGPQHF
TRBJ2-7 TRBD1 many TRBV29-1 TGCAGCGTCGTTAGGACAGGGCGGTCCTACGAGCAGTACTTC CSVVRTGRSYEQYF
TRBJ1-2 - many TRBV4-2 TGTGCCAGCAGCCAGGCTCGGGACAAATTAGACTATGGCTACACCTTC CASSQARDKLDYGYTF
TRBJ2-7 TRBD1 few TRBV7-2 TGTGCCAGCAGCTTAGAAGGGGGCACGGGGGAGCAGTACTTC CASSLEGGTGEQYF
TRBJ2-5 - few TRBV5-1 TGCGCCAGCAACCCTGGGACGGAAGAGACCCAGTACTTC CASNPGTEETQYF
TRBJ2-4 - many TRBV20-1 TGCAGTGCTACGCCGGACTTGAGGGGGGCCAAAAACATTCAGTACTTC CSATPDLRGAKNIQYF
TRBJ1-5 - - TRBV4-1 TGCGCCAGCAGCCGGGAAGCCGCCGGGACTTCGGGTCAGCCCCAGCATTTT CASSREAAGTSGQPQHF
TRBJ2-1 TRBD2 few TRBV12-3/TRBV12-4 TGTGCCAGCACCCTAGCGGGGGACCACAATGAGCAGTTCTTC CASTLAGDHNEQFF
TRBJ2-7 TRBD1 - TRBV27 TGTGCCAGCAGTGCCGGGACAGGGTTTGCCTACGAGCAGTACTTC CASSAGTGFAYEQYF
TRBJ2-3 TRBD1 many TRBV20-1 TGCAGTGCTAGAGATCGGGACAGGGAGAGCACAGATACGCAGTATTTT CSARDRDRESTDTQYF
TRBJ1-5 - - TRBV13 TGTGCCAGCACTTCAAGTCGGGGTTGGGACATAACCGGCGGCAGAACTAATCAGCCCCAGCATTTT CASTSSRGWDITGGRTNQPQHF
TRBJ2-5 - many TRBV12-3/TRBV12-4 TGTGCCACCAGCCTTGGGATCCAACCACAAGAGACCCAGTACTTC CATSLGIQPQETQYF
TRBJ2-7 TRBD1 many TRBV6-6 TGTGCCAGCAGCCGGGACAGGGGCCACGAGCAGTACTTC CASSRDRGHEQYF
TRBJ2-7 TRBD1 few TRBV7-2 TGTGCCAGCAGCTTTGCCCAGGGGGTTTACGAGCAGTACTTC CASSFAQGVYEQYF
TRBJ1-6 - many TRBV12-3/TRBV12-4 TGTGCCAGCAGTTTTGGGGGCCGGGGAGGACGTTCACCCCTCCACTTT CASSFGGRGGRSPLHF
TRBJ2-2 - - TRBV12-5 TGTGCTAGTGGTTACTCCCCGGGACTACAGGGGGCCGGGGAGCTGTTTTTT CASGYSPGLQGAGELFF
TRBJ1-2 TRBD1 many TRBV7-2 TGTGCCAGCAGCCCACTCAGGACAGGGGCTGGCTACACCTTC CASSPLRTGAGYTF
TRBJ2-2 - many TRBV20-1 TGCAGTGCTAGAGATCAATATGGGCAGCAAGGCGACACCGGGGAGCTGTTTTTT CSARDQYGQQGDTGELFF
TRBJ2-1 TRBD1 - TRBV28 TGTGCCAGCAGGTCCTCACCCCAAAACAGGGGACAGTTCTTC CASRSSPQNRGQFF
TRBJ1-6 TRBD1 many TRBV20-1 TGCAGTGCTAGTGACAGGGGGCAAGTATCACCCCTCCACTTT CSASDRGQVSPLHF
TRBJ1-5 TRBD1 many TRBV4-3 TGCGCCAGCAGCCAAGATCTGACAGGGAGACAGCCCCAGCATTTT CASSQDLTGRQPQHF